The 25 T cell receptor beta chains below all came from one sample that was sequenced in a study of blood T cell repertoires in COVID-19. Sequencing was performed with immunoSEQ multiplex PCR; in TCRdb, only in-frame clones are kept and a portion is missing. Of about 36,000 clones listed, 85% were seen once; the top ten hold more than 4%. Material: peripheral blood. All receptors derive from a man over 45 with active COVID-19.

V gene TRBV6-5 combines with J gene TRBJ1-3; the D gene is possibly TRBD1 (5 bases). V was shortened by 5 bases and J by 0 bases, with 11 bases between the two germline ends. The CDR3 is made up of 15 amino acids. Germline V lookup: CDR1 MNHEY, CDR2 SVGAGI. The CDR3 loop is CASSRRVSSGNTIYF. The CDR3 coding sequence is TGTGCCAGCAGTCGCAGGGTCAGCTCTGGAAACACCATATATTTT.

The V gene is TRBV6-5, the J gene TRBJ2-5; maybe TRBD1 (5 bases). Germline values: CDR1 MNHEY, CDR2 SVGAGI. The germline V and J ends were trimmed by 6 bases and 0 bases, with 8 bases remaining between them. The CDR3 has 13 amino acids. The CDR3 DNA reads TGTGCCAGCAGGGGGCAAAACCAAGAGACCCAGTACTTC. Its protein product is CASRGQNQETQYF.

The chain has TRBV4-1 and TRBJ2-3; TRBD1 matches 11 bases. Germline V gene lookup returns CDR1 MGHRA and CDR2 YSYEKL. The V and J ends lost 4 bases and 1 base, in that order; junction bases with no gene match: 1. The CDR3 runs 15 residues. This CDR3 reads CASSRGQGGTDTQYF. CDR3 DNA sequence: TGCGCCAGCAGCCGGGGACAGGGGGGCACAGATACGCAGTATTTT.

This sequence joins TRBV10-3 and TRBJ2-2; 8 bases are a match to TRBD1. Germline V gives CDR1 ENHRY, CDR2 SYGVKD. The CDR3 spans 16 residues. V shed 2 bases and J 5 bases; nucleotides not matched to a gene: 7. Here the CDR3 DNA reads TGTGCCATCAGTGAGCCGCAGGGGGCGCATACCGGGGAGCTGTTTTTT. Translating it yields CAISEPQGAHTGELFF.

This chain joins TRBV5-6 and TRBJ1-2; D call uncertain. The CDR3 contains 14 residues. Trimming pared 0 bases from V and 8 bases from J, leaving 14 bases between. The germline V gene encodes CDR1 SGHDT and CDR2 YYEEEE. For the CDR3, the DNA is TGTGCCAGCAGCTTGGGCAGGACTTATGGGGGCTACACCTTC. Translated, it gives CASSLGRTYGGYTF.

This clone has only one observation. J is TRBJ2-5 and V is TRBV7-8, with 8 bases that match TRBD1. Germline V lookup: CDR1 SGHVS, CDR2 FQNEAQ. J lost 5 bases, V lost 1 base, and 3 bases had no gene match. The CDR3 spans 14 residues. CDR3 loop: CASSLGQGLETQYF. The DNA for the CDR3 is TGTGCCAGCAGCTTAGGACAGGGGTTGGAGACCCAGTACTTC.

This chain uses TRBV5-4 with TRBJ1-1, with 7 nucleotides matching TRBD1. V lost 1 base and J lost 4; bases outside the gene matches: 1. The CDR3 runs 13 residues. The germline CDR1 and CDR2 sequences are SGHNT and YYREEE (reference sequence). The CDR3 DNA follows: TGTGCCAGCAGCTTGAGGGGGCCCACTGAAGCTTTCTTT. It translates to CASSLRGPTEAFF.

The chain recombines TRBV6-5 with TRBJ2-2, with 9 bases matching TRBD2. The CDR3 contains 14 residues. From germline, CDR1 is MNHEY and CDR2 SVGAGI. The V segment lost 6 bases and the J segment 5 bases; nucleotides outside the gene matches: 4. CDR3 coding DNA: TGTGCCAGCAGAAAGCGGGGGGAGACCGGGGAGCTGTTTTTT. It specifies CASRKRGETGELFF.

The chain's CDR3 is CASSEGSGPGNQPQHF. The CDR3 DNA sequence: TGTGCCAGCAGTGAAGGTTCAGGCCCTGGCAATCAGCCCCAGCATTTT. The chain has TRBV2 and TRBJ1-5; no reliable D call. The length of the CDR3 is 16 residues. Germline values: CDR1 SNHLY, CDR2 FYNNEI. The V and J ends lost 1 base and 2 bases respectively, with 12 bases between them.

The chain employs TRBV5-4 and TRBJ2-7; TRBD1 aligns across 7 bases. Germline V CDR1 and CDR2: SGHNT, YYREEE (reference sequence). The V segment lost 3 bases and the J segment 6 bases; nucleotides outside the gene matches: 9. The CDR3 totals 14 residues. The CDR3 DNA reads TGTGCCAGCAGCTGGGACAGTTTCTCCCTCGAGCAGTACTTC. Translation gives CASSWDSFSLEQYF.

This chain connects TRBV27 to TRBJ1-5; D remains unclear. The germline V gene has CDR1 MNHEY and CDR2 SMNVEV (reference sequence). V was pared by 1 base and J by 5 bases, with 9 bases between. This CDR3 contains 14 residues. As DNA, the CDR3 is TGTGCCAGCAGTTTATACACCTCCGATCAGCCCCAGCATTTT. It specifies CASSLYTSDQPQHF.

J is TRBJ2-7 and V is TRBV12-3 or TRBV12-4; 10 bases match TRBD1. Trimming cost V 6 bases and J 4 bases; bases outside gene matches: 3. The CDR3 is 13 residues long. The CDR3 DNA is TGTGCCAGCAGACGGACAGGGGGTTACGAGCAGTACTTC. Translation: CASRRTGGYEQYF.

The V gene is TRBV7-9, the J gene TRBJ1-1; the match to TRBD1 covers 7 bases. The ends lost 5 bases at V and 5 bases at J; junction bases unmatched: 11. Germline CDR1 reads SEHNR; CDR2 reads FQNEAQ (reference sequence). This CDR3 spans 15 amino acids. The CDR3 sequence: CASSALQGIETEAFF. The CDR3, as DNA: TGTGCCAGCAGCGCGCTACAGGGGATTGAAACTGAAGCTTTCTTT.

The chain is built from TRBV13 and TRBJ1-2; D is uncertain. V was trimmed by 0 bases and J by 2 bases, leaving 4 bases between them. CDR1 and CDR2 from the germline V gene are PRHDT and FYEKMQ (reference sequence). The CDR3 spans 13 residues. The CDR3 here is CASSLGQNYGYTF. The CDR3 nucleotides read TGTGCCAGCAGCTTAGGACAGAACTATGGCTACACCTTC.

CDR3 sequence reads: CASRASGGTTDTQYF. CDR3 in DNA: TGTGCCAGCAGGGCTAGCGGGGGGACCACAGATACGCAGTATTTT. V usage is TRBV21-1 and J usage is TRBJ2-3; no DNA check was done on the table's D call, TRBD2. TRBV21-1 is a pseudogene locus. This CDR3 spans 15 amino acids.

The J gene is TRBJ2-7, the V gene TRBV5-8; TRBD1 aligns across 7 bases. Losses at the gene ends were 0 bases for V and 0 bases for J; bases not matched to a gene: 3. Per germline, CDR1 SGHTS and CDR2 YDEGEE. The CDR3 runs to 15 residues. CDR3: CASSLVGQFSYEQYF. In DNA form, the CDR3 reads TGTGCCAGCAGCTTGGTGGGACAGTTCTCCTACGAGCAGTACTTC.

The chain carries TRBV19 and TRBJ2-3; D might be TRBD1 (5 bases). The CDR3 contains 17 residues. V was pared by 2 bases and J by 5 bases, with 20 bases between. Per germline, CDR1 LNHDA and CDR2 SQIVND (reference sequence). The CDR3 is CASSISSGAGGIDTQYF. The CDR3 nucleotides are TGTGCCAGTAGTATAAGTTCTGGGGCAGGCGGTATAGATACGCAGTATTTT.

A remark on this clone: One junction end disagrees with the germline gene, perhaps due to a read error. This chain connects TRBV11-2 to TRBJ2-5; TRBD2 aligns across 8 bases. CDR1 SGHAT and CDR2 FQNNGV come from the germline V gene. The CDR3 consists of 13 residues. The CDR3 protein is CASRLAGLETQYF. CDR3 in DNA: TGTGCCAGCAGATTAGCGGGGTTGGAGACCCAGTACTTC.

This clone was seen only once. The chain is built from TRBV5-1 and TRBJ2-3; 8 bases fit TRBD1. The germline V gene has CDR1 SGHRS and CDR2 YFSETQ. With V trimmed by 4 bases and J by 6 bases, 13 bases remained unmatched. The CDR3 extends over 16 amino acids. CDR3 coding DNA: TGCGCCAGCAGCCAGGGACAGGATTCTTCGGTGGATACGCAGTATTTT. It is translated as CASSQGQDSSVDTQYF. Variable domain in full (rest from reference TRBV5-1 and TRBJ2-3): KAGVTQTPRYLIKTRGQQVTLSCSPISGHRSVSWYQQTPGQGLQFLFEYFSETQRNKGNFPGRFSGRQFSNSRSEMNVSTLELGDSALYLCASSQGQDSSVDTQYFGPGTRLTVL.

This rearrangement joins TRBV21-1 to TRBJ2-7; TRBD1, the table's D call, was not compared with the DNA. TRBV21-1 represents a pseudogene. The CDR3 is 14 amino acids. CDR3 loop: CASTATGDTYEQYF. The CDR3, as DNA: TGTGCCAGCACCGCTACAGGGGACACCTACGAGCAGTACTTC.

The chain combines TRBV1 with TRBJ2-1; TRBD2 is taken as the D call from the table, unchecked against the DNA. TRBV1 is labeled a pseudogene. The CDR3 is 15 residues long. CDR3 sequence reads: CTSSQVAGASNEQFF. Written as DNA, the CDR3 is TGCACCAGCAGCCAAGTAGCGGGGGCCTCCAATGAGCAGTTCTTC.

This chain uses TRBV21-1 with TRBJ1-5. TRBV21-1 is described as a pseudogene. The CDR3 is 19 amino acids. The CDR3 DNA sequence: TGTGCCAGCAGCAAAGGAGTGTCGCGGGGATGGAAATGCAATCAGCCCCAGCATTTT. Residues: CASSKGVSRGWKCNQPQHF.

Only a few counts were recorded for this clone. CDR3 sequence: CASSYRVSTEAFF. The CDR3 nucleotides read TGTGCCAGCAGCTACAGGGTTTCTACTGAAGCTTTCTTT. The gene calls are TRBV11-3 and TRBJ1-1, with a possible D match to TRBD1 (6 bases). Looked up from germline, CDR1 is SGHNT and CDR2 is YENEEA. V lost 4 bases to trimming and J lost 5 bases, with 11 bases between them. The CDR3 is 13 amino acids.

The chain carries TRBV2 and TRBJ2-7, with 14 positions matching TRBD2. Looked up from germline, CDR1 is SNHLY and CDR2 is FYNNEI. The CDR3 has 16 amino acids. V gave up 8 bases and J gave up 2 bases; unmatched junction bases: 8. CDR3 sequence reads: CASLGLAGARAYEQYF. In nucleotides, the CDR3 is TGTGCCAGCCTGGGACTAGCGGGGGCCCGTGCCTACGAGCAGTACTTC.

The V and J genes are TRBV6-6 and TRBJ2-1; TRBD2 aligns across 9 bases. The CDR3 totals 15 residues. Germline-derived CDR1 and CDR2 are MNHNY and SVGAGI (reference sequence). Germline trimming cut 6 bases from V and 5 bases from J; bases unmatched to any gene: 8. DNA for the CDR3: TGTGCCAGCAGCCGTAGACTAGCGGCTAACAATGAGCAGTTCTTC. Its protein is CASSRRLAANNEQFF.